These 30 T cell receptor beta chains share one sample of origin, sequenced in a study of shared clonotypes between healthy human individuals. The assay was immunoSEQ multiplex PCR, and TCRdb's table has in-frame clones only and misses some. The profile shows under 750,000 clones, roughly 72% of them singletons. Material: memory CD4+ T cells sorted from blood. Subset in this sample: CD45RA-negative fraction. Source of these receptors: a woman aged 25 to 45 in good health.

V is TRBV7-3 and J is TRBJ2-1; D assignment may be TRBD1 or TRBD2 (5 bases each). Per germline, CDR1 SGHTA and CDR2 FQGTGA. V shed 4 bases and J shed 4 bases, with 14 bases lying between them. The CDR3 sequence is 15 residues long. CDR3 sequence: CASSSPWDGYNEQFF. The CDR3 DNA sequence: TGTGCCAGCAGCTCCCCTTGGGACGGTTACAATGAGCAGTTCTTC.

This sequence joins TRBV25-1 and TRBJ2-1, with a tentative D call TRBD2 (6 bases). The germline V and J ends were trimmed by 6 bases and 0 bases, with 15 bases remaining between them. This CDR3 has 16 residues. From germline, CDR1 is MGHDK and CDR2 SYGVNS. The CDR3: CASRSSIADSYNEQFF. The CDR3, as DNA: TGTGCCAGCAGATCCTCAATAGCGGACTCCTACAATGAGCAGTTCTTC.

This chain uses TRBV19 with TRBJ2-5; D possibly corresponds to TRBD2 (6 bases). CDR3 length: 16 amino acids. CDR1 is LNHDA and CDR2 is SQIVND in the germline V gene (reference sequence). V lost 7 bases to trimming and J lost 0 bases, with 18 bases between them. The CDR3 region has the DNA TGTGCCAGTAAGGTTTCTCGCGCGGGGTACCAAGAGACCCAGTACTTC. Protein product: CASKVSRAGYQETQYF.

This clone showed up just a few times. The J gene is TRBJ2-1, the V gene TRBV28; D assignment may be TRBD1 or TRBD2 (5 bases each). Per germline, CDR1 MDHEN and CDR2 SYDVKM. The CDR3 length is 11 residues. V dropped 3 bases and J dropped 12 bases, with 9 bases sitting between them. In DNA, the CDR3 is TGTGCCAGCAGTTTGGGACGCATGCAGTTCTTC. It codes for CASSLGRMQFF.

A single count supports this clone. The chain carries TRBV7-9 and TRBJ2-2, with 7 bases lining up with TRBD1. Trimming at V came to 3 bases and at J to 5 bases, leaving 9 bases not matched to a gene. This CDR3 is 16 amino acids long. Germline V gene data show CDR1 as SEHNR and CDR2 as FQNEAQ (reference sequence). The CDR3, as DNA: TGTGCCAGCAGCTTCGACCGGGACAGTCCGACCGGGGAGCTGTTTTTT. This encodes CASSFDRDSPTGELFF. The full variable domain, in which reference TRBV7-9 and TRBJ2-2 provide the parts outside the CDR3, is DTGVSQNPRHKITKRGQNVTFRCDPISEHNRLYWYRQTLGQGPEFLTYFQNEAQLEKSRLLSDRFSAERPKGSFSTLEIQRTEQGDSAMYLCASSFDRDSPTGELFFGEGSRLTVL.

The V call is TRBV5-1, the J call TRBJ1-1; 10 nucleotides match TRBD1. With 4 bases clipped from V and 0 bases from J, the junction kept 12 bases outside the gene matches. Germline V gene data show CDR1 as SGHRS and CDR2 as YFSETQ. CDR3 length: 18 residues. The CDR3 coding sequence is TGCGCCAGCAGCATCCGGACAGGGGGAAATTTGGTGAACACTGAAGCTTTCTTT. The encoded protein is CASSIRTGGNLVNTEAFF.

This clone has just a few counts. This rearrangement joins TRBV19 to TRBJ1-2, with 7 bases lining up with TRBD1. The V gene end was trimmed by 5 bases and the J gene end by 2 bases; junction bases not matched to a gene: 14. From germline, CDR1 is LNHDA and CDR2 SQIVND (reference sequence). The CDR3 consists of 17 residues. CDR3 DNA: TGTGCCAGTAGTTCCCTCTCGGATCCGGACAGGAACTATGGCTACACCTTC. Translated, it gives CASSSLSDPDRNYGYTF.

The chain carries TRBV27 and TRBJ2-2; 11 bases match TRBD2. This CDR3 region has 14 residues. CDR1 and CDR2 (germline): MNHEY, SMNVEV (reference sequence). Trimming took 7 bases from V and 4 from J; bases not matched to a gene: 2. The DNA for the CDR3 is TGTGCCAGCATCGGGACTAGCGGCACCGGGGAGCTGTTTTTT. This encodes CASIGTSGTGELFF.

In DNA, the CDR3 is TGTGCCAGCAGCCGTGGACAGGGCACTCCCGGGGAGCTGTTTTTT. Translated: CASSRGQGTPGELFF. This chain joins TRBV6-5 and TRBJ2-2, with 8 bases that match TRBD1. The CDR3 contains 15 residues. Germline CDR1 and CDR2: MNHEY and SVGAGI. V trimming: 6 bases; J trimming: 6 bases; junction bases outside the gene matches: 9.

This clone was found a few times. V is TRBV2 and J is TRBJ2-1; D is undetermined. Trimming removed 7 bases at V and 6 bases at J, with 22 bases between. The CDR3 sequence is 16 residues long. In germline, CDR1 is SNHLY, CDR2 FYNNEI. The CDR3 sequence is CASINRVLRGGNEQFF. CDR3 nucleotide sequence: TGTGCCAGCATCAACCGGGTCCTCAGAGGTGGCAATGAGCAGTTCTTC.

The rearrangement joins TRBV6-1 to TRBJ1-2; the match to TRBD1 covers 8 bases. The ends lost 4 bases at V and 0 bases at J; junction bases unmatched: 4. This CDR3 contains 15 residues. CDR1 is MNHNS and CDR2 is SASEGT in the germline V gene. The CDR3 bases are TGTGCCAGCAGTGTATCGACAGGGGCTAACTATGGCTACACCTTC. Translation: CASSVSTGANYGYTF.

This rearrangement joins TRBV6-1 to TRBJ2-1; 8 bases fit TRBD1. The CDR3 covers 17 residues. With V trimmed by 4 bases and J by 0 bases, 8 bases remained unmatched. Per the germline V gene, CDR1 is MNHNS and CDR2 is SASEGT. This CDR3 reads CASSVRQGRSSYNEQFF. The CDR3 DNA reads TGTGCCAGCAGTGTAAGACAGGGGCGCAGCTCCTACAATGAGCAGTTCTTC.

The chain recombines TRBV5-5 with TRBJ2-7, with 7 bases fitting TRBD2. V was pared by 0 bases and J by 5 bases, with 2 bases of the junction left unmatched. Germline loops: CDR1 SGHKS, CDR2 YYEKEE (reference sequence). The CDR3 spans 13 residues. In DNA form, the CDR3 reads TGTGCCAGCAGCTTGGTTGCGGGAGACGAGCAGTACTTC. Translating gives CASSLVAGDEQYF.

This clone was detected a few times. The chain joins TRBV4-2 to TRBJ2-7; D is unclear. The CDR3 totals 15 residues. Germline CDR1 reads LGHNA; CDR2 reads YNFKEQ. The V end lost 0 bases, the J end lost 12 bases, and 21 bases lay between the germline ends. The CDR3 nucleotides read TGTGCCAGCAGCCAAGATAACCGGGCCCCGCTCCCCTTGTACTTC. It codes for CASSQDNRAPLPLYF.

This clone was detected once. V usage is TRBV2 and J usage is TRBJ2-7; 8 nucleotides match TRBD2. Germline V gene lookup returns CDR1 SNHLY and CDR2 FYNNEI. This CDR3 is 14 amino acids long. V shed 6 bases, J shed 5 bases, and the junction held 9 bases outside the gene matches. CDR3 loop: CASSRGLGVNEQYF. The CDR3 DNA is TGTGCCAGCAGCAGGGGACTAGGGGTCAACGAGCAGTACTTC.

V is TRBV18 and J is TRBJ1-1; D is perhaps TRBD1 (5 bases). Per the germline V gene, CDR1 is KGHSH and CDR2 is LQKENI. Trimming stripped 1 base from V and 5 bases from J, with 14 bases between. The CDR3 contains 15 residues. CDR3 in DNA: TGTGCCAGCTCACCACAGTCGGGGGAGTGGACTGAAGCTTTCTTT. Protein sequence: CASSPQSGEWTEAFF.

Regarding this clone: This CDR3 is also generated by other DNA sequences in the sample. The chain joins TRBV11-2 to TRBJ2-7; TRBD2 matches at 12 bases. The length of the CDR3 is 15 residues. V gave up 5 bases and J gave up 3 bases; unmatched junction bases: 5. Germline CDR1 reads SGHAT; CDR2 reads FQNNGV. DNA for the CDR3: TGTGCCAGCAGCCCCCGACTAGCGGGAGTCTACGAGCAGTACTTC. Protein sequence: CASSPRLAGVYEQYF.

The table lists this clone with a few counts. The chain carries TRBV5-1 and TRBJ2-1, with 7 bases aligning to TRBD2. Per germline, CDR1 SGHRS and CDR2 YFSETQ. The CDR3 loop spans 15 amino acids. Trimming at V came to 0 bases and at J to 4 bases, leaving 4 bases not matched to a gene. DNA of the CDR3: TGCGCCAGCAGCTTGGTATACGGGGGGTACAATGAGCAGTTCTTC. Protein sequence: CASSLVYGGYNEQFF.

The J gene is TRBJ1-4, the V gene TRBV14; 7 bases match TRBD1. J lost 5 bases, V lost 5 bases, and 8 bases had no gene match. The V gene's germline CDR1 is SGHDN and CDR2 FVKESK. This CDR3 has 15 amino acids. The CDR3, as DNA: TGTGCCAGCAGCTTACGCGGGACAGCCAATGAAAAACTGTTTTTT. Translating it yields CASSLRGTANEKLFF.

The CDR3 region has the DNA TGTGCCAGTAGTACGGTTGCAGCGGGAGATAACACAGATACGCAGTATTTT. Amino acid sequence: CASSTVAAGDNTDTQYF. The chain links TRBV19 to TRBJ2-3; TRBD2 matches at 8 bases. Germline-derived CDR1 and CDR2 are LNHDA and SQIVND (reference sequence). The CDR3 totals 17 residues. V was clipped by 4 bases and J by 2 bases; unmatched bases: 11.

V is TRBV6-6 and J is TRBJ2-3; TRBD2 agrees at 11 bases. Looked up from germline, CDR1 is MNHNY and CDR2 is SVGAGI (reference sequence). CDR3 size: 16 residues. The trim removed 4 bases at V and 5 bases at J, leaving 8 bases unmatched. Here the CDR3 DNA reads TGTGCCAGCAGTTCCGAACTAGCGGGAGCGGGAGATACGCAGTATTTT. Its translation is CASSSELAGAGDTQYF.

The chain joins TRBV5-1 to TRBJ2-3; 8 positions match TRBD1. V lost 1 base and J lost 2; bases outside the gene matches: 3. The CDR3 covers 15 residues. Germline V lookup: CDR1 SGHRS, CDR2 YFSETQ. CDR3 coding DNA: TGCGCCAGCAGCTTGATTCAGGGGGCCACAGATACGCAGTATTTT. Its protein product is CASSLIQGATDTQYF.

Concerning this clone: Other DNA sequences within the sample encode an identical CDR3. This chain connects TRBV18 to TRBJ2-3; D not certain. From germline, CDR1 is KGHSH and CDR2 LQKENI. V lost 3 bases and J 2 bases, leaving 6 bases between the germline ends. This CDR3 has 13 residues. In DNA, the CDR3 is TGTGCCAGCTCACCCCGGACCACAGATACGCAGTATTTT. Protein product: CASSPRTTDTQYF.

Notes on this clone: A much larger clone is a single base away; this may be a read error. The rearrangement joins TRBV7-2 to TRBJ2-1, with no clear D. The CDR3 is 14 residues long. V lost 1 base to trimming and J lost 0 bases, with 4 bases between them. Germline V gene sequence: CDR1 SGHTA, CDR2 FQGNSA. In nucleotides, the CDR3 is TGTGCCAGCAGCTTAGATCCCTCCTACAATGAGCAGTTCTTC. Residues: CASSLDPSYNEQFF.

The V call is TRBV28, the J call TRBJ2-5, with TRBD1 matching over 9 bases. The CDR3 is 15 amino acids. CDR1 is MDHEN, CDR2 SYDVKM, per germline. V lost 4 bases and J lost 5; bases outside the gene matches: 8. In DNA, the CDR3 is TGTGCCAGCAGTTCCCCACAGGGGGCCGGGGAGACCCAGTACTTC. This translates into CASSSPQGAGETQYF.

The CDR3 nucleotides read TGTGCCAGCAGCTTCCGACTAGACCCCCTCGACAATGAGCAGTTCTTC. Translating gives CASSFRLDPLDNEQFF. This sequence joins TRBV7-8 and TRBJ2-1, with D possibly TRBD2 on 6 matching bases. CDR1 and CDR2 from the germline V gene are SGHVS and FQNEAQ. The CDR3 covers 16 residues. V was trimmed by 3 bases and J by 5 bases, leaving 17 bases between them.

The genes are TRBV6-6 and TRBJ1-1; D may be TRBD1 (5 bases). The germline V and J ends were trimmed by 3 bases and 7 bases, with 15 bases remaining between them. The CDR3 extends over 14 amino acids. The V gene's germline CDR1 is MNHNY and CDR2 SVGAGI (reference sequence). The CDR3 coding sequence is TGTGCCAGCAGTTATGGGGGGGTGGAAGTTGAAGCTTTCTTT. Protein: CASSYGGVEVEAFF.

This chain links TRBV11-2 with TRBJ2-7; no clear D gene. CDR1 and CDR2 (germline): SGHAT, FQNNGV. The CDR3 is made up of 15 amino acids. Trimming removed 6 bases from V and 5 bases from J, with 20 bases in between. CDR3 coding DNA: TGTGCCAGCAGACCTTTGGCAGCTCCCCCCAACGAGCAGTACTTC. Residues: CASRPLAAPPNEQYF. Combining the CDR3 with reference TRBV11-2 and TRBJ2-7 gives the whole variable domain EAGVAQSPRYKIIEKRQSVAFWCNPISGHATLYWYQQILGQGPKLLIQFQNNGVVDDSQLPKDRFSAERLKGVDSTLKIQPAKLEDSAVYLCASRPLAAPPNEQYFGPGTRLTVT.

DNA for the CDR3: TGTGCCAGCAGCGTAGGATACCAGGAGTTGGCTAATGAAAAACTGTTTTTT. Translated: CASSVGYQELANEKLFF. The chain has TRBV9 and TRBJ1-4; D remains unclear. The germline gives CDR1 SGDLS, CDR2 YYNGEE. The CDR3 is made up of 17 amino acids. V lost 0 bases and J 3 bases, leaving 15 bases between the germline ends.

CDR3 nucleotides: TGCAGCGTCGACCGGGTAGAGCGTGGCTACACCTTC. Translating it yields CSVDRVERGYTF. The chain employs TRBV29-1 and TRBJ1-2, with no clear D. The germline gives CDR1 SQVTM, CDR2 ANQGSEA. V was cut by 6 bases and J by 7 bases, with 15 bases left in between. This CDR3 contains 12 residues. Looking up the rest from reference TRBV29-1 and TRBJ1-2 gives the full variable domain: SAVISQKPSRDICQRGTSLTIQCQVDSQVTMMFWYRQQPGQSLTLIATANQGSEATYESGFVIDKFPISRPNLTFSTLTVSNMSPEDSSIYLCSVDRVERGYTFGSGTRLTVV.